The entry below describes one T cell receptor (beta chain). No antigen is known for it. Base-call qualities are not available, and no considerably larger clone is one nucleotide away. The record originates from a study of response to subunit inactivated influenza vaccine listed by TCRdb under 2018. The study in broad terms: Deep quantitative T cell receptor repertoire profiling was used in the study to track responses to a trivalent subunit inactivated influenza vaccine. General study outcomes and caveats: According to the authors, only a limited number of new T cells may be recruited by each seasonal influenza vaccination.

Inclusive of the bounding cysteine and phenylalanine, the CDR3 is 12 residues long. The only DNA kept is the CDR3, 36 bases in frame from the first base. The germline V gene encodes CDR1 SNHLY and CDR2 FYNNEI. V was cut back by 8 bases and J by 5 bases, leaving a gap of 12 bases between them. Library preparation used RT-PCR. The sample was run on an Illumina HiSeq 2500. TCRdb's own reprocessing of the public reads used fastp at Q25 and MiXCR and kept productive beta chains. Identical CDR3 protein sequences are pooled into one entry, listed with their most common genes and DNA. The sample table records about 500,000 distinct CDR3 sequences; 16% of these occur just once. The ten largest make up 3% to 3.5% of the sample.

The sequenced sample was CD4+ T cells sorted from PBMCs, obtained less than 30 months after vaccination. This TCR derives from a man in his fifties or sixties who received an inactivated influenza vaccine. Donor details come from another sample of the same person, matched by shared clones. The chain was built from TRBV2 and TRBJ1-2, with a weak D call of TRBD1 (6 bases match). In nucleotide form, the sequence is TGTGCCAGCGGGGGCAGGGGATATGGCTACACCTTC. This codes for CASGGRGYGYTF.